Below, 12 T cell receptor beta chains from the same sample are listed, as sequenced in a study of T cells after yellow fever vaccination. TCRdb re-called the 5' RACE reads through MiXCR, storing one row per CDR3 protein. The sample lists about 210,000 distinct CDR3 sequences, about 3% occurring once. Sequencing was performed on CD4+ T cells sorted from PBMCs, taken 10 days after the yellow fever booster vaccination. Every receptor here comes from a man aged 18 to 29 who received the YFV17D yellow fever vaccine.

Remarks on this clonotype: A much larger clone lies a single base off, so this may be a read error. The chain couples TRBV5-8 to TRBJ2-1, with D unresolved. The V and J ends lost 4 bases and 8 bases respectively, with 19 bases between them. In germline, CDR1 is SGHTS, CDR2 YDEGEE. The CDR3 contains 15 residues. CDR3 residues: CASSPWTVTWDEQFF. As DNA, the CDR3 is TGTGCCAGCAGCCCCTGGACGGTAACGTGGGATGAGCAGTTCTTC.

At least ten counts were recorded for this clonotype. The chain uses TRBV14 and TRBJ1-1; no definite D call. Germline V lookup: CDR1 SGHDN, CDR2 FVKESK. Deletions cut 6 bases from V and 0 bases from J, with 8 bases between. This CDR3 contains 13 residues. This chain's CDR3 is CASSQQMNTEAFF. The DNA of the CDR3 is TGTGCCAGCAGTCAACAGATGAACACTGAAGCTTTCTTT.

Many counts were recorded for this clonotype. The chain couples TRBV3-1 to TRBJ2-7; no clear D. Trimming pared 4 bases from V and 6 bases from J, leaving 10 bases between. This CDR3 comprises 12 residues. Germline CDR1 reads LGHDT; CDR2 reads YNNKEL (reference sequence). In DNA form, the CDR3 reads TGTGCCAGCAGCCGGACCGTGGGCGAGCAGTACTTC. Protein product: CASSRTVGEQYF.

In this sample, this clonotype turned up many times. The chain is built from TRBV28 and TRBJ2-5; 9 positions match TRBD2. The CDR3 sequence is 15 residues long. From germline, CDR1 is MDHEN and CDR2 SYDVKM. V was pared by 5 bases and J by 5 bases, with 9 bases of the junction left unmatched. CDR3 DNA sequence: TGTGCCAGCAGTCCCCGTGCGGGGGGGTTGGAGACCCAGTACTTC. It translates to CASSPRAGGLETQYF.

In its sample, this clonotype ranks as medium-sized (0.01 to 0.1%). The gene calls are TRBV3-2 and TRBJ2-7. TRBV3-2 is termed a pseudogene. This CDR3 spans 16 amino acids. The CDR3 region has the DNA TGTGCCAGCAGCCAAGATTTACCGCCTGCTACCTACGAGCAGTACGTC. This sequence encodes CASSQDLPPATYEQYV.

The rearrangement links TRBV7-2 to TRBJ1-2, with a tentative D call TRBD1 (6 bases). V was shortened by 3 bases and J by 8 bases, with 13 bases between the two germline ends. Germline V CDR1 and CDR2: SGHTA, FQGNSA. This CDR3 comprises 13 residues. CDR3 DNA: TGTGCCAGCAGCTTTACAGGGACGGGCGGCTACACCTTC. It yields the protein CASSFTGTGGYTF. The complete variable domain, with remaining parts taken from reference TRBV7-2 and TRBJ1-2, reads GAGVSQSPSNKVTEKGKDVELRCDPISGHTALYWYRQSLGQGLEFLIYFQGNSAPDKSGLPSDRFSAERTGGSVSTLTIQRTQQEDSAVYLCASSFTGTGGYTFGSGTRLTVV.

This clonotype occurred many times. The chain links TRBV7-2 to TRBJ2-5; D is undetermined. The germline V gene has CDR1 SGHTA and CDR2 FQGNSA. The germline V and J ends were trimmed by 4 bases and 2 bases, with 11 bases remaining between them. The CDR3 runs 14 residues. The CDR3 sequence is CASSSRRSQETQYF. CDR3 nucleotides: TGTGCCAGCAGCTCCCGACGATCTCAAGAGACCCAGTACTTC.

The chain carries TRBV20-1 and TRBJ2-3, with 8 bases identical to TRBD2. The CDR3 has 12 residues. Germline CDR1 DFQATT, CDR2 SNEGSKA (reference sequence). V shed 8 bases and J 3 bases; nucleotides not matched to a gene: 4. This CDR3 is CSLGGGTDTQYF. The DNA of the CDR3 is TGCAGTTTAGGCGGGGGGACAGATACGCAGTATTTT.

This clonotype was found many times. V gene TRBV5-6 combines with J gene TRBJ1-1, with D possibly being TRBD1 (5 bases). Looked up from germline, CDR1 is SGHDT and CDR2 is YYEEEE. This CDR3 contains 14 residues. V was cut by 5 bases and J by 5 bases, with 16 bases left in between. DNA for the CDR3: TGTGCCAGCAGTTCCCTGGGGGTACGAACTGAAGCTTTCTTT. Translating it yields CASSSLGVRTEAFF.

The chain combines TRBV11-2 with TRBJ2-5; 8 nucleotides line up with TRBD1. V dropped 1 base and J dropped 5; count of bases not matched to a gene: 12. Per germline, CDR1 SGHAT and CDR2 FQNNGV. The CDR3 sequence is 17 residues long. CDR3 sequence: CASSLGVLDRALETQYF. CDR3 coding DNA: TGTGCCAGCAGCTTAGGAGTATTGGACAGGGCGTTGGAGACCCAGTACTTC.

This clonotype was observed many times. This chain joins TRBV4-2 and TRBJ2-5; TRBD2 aligns across 11 bases. The CDR3 is 16 residues long. The junction had 9 bases not matched to a gene; V was cut back by 4 bases and J by 5 bases. Germline V gives CDR1 LGHNA, CDR2 YNFKEQ. The CDR3 loop is CASSPGLAGLSETQYF. CDR3 DNA: TGTGCCAGCAGCCCCGGACTAGCGGGCCTTTCGGAGACCCAGTACTTC.

This clonotype was recorded many times. This chain uses TRBV2 with TRBJ2-5; D remains unclear. Germline CDR1 reads SNHLY; CDR2 reads FYNNEI. V was clipped by 6 bases and J by 4 bases, with 9 bases between them. CDR3 length: 12 residues. CDR3: CASRAEIETQYF. The CDR3 coding sequence is TGTGCCAGCAGGGCCGAAATAGAGACCCAGTACTTC.